The 18 T cell receptor beta chains below were found in one sample sequenced in a study of control samples from healthy donors and cancer patients. Measured with immunoSEQ multiplex PCR; TCRdb has only the in-frame clones, and not every one. The data hold fewer than 200,000 clones, with 80% to 90% observed a single time. The material sequenced was blood. Receptor source: a woman aged 25 to 39 in good health.

The gene calls are TRBV14 and TRBJ2-3; D not resolved. The germline V gene has CDR1 SGHDN and CDR2 FVKESK. Trimming stripped 0 bases from V and 4 bases from J, with 11 bases between. The CDR3 totals 15 residues. The CDR3 DNA reads as TGTGCCAGCAGCCAAGATCGGTACAGAGCAGATACGCAGTATTTT. Amino acid sequence: CASSQDRYRADTQYF.

On this clone: At one end, the junction sequence differs from germline, possibly due to a read error. The CDR3 bases are TGTGCCAGCCGCCAATCGCGTACCGCGGGTTCGAACTTC. Amino acids: CASRQSRTAGSNF. The rearrangement joins TRBV5-6 to TRBJ2-4; D is perhaps TRBD2 (5 bases). The CDR3 length is 13 residues. Germline CDR1 reads SGHDT; CDR2 reads YYEEEE.

On this clone itself: A junction boundary mismatches the germline segment, possibly from a read error. The chain employs TRBV7-7 and TRBJ2-5; D may be TRBD2 (5 bases). The germline CDR1 and CDR2 sequences are SSHAT and FNYEAQ (reference sequence). CDR3 length: 13 residues. The CDR3, as DNA: TGTGCTAGCAGCTTAGCATTCGAGGGGACCCAGTACTTC. Amino acids: CASSLAFEGTQYF.

This clone has only a few counts. J is TRBJ1-5 and V is TRBV5-4; 9 bases line up with TRBD1. V was clipped by 4 bases and J by 3 bases; unmatched bases: 2. Germline CDR1 and CDR2: SGHNT and YYREEE (reference sequence). This CDR3 is built from 14 residues. The CDR3 region has the DNA TGTGCCAGCAGCCGACAGGGGGACAATCAGCCCCAGCATTTT. Encoded protein: CASSRQGDNQPQHF. Combining the CDR3 with reference TRBV5-4 and TRBJ1-5 gives the whole variable domain ETGVTQSPTHLIKTRGQQVTLRCSSQSGHNTVSWYQQALGQGPQFIFQYYREEENGRGNFPPRFSGLQFPNYSSELNVNALELDDSALYLCASSRQGDNQPQHFGDGTRLSIL.

This clone was detected once. The chain is built from TRBV24-1 and TRBJ2-7; unclear D gene. Between the trimmed V and J ends, which lost 4 bases and 6 bases, there was a span of 12 bases. Germline values: CDR1 KGHDR, CDR2 SFDVKD. This CDR3 has 13 amino acids. The CDR3 sequence is CATSESGVGEQYF. The CDR3, as DNA: TGTGCCACCAGTGAGTCTGGGGTTGGCGAGCAGTACTTC.

The gene calls are TRBV6-5 and TRBJ1-2; D is undetermined. Germline V lookup: CDR1 MNHEY, CDR2 SVGAGI. This CDR3 comprises 13 residues. V was pared by 6 bases and J by 3 bases, with 11 bases between. The CDR3 is CASRRAADYGYTF. The CDR3 nucleotides are TGTGCCAGCAGGCGGGCGGCTGACTATGGCTACACCTTC.

V and J are TRBV5-6 and TRBJ2-3, with TRBD1 identical over 9 bases. CDR1 SGHDT and CDR2 YYEEEE come from the germline V gene. Trimming took 1 base from V and 5 from J; bases not matched to a gene: 11. The CDR3 spans 17 residues. CDR3 loop: CASSLWAGTGKKDTQYF. For the CDR3, the DNA is TGTGCCAGCAGCTTGTGGGCCGGGACAGGGAAGAAAGATACGCAGTATTTT.

V gene TRBV6-5 combines with J gene TRBJ1-2; D remains unclear. CDR1 MNHEY and CDR2 SVGAGI come from the germline V gene. CDR3 length equals 15 residues. V was cut by 6 bases and J by 2 bases, with 16 bases left in between. The CDR3: CASSDLGQANYGYTF. CDR3 DNA: TGTGCCAGCAGCGACCTTGGCCAGGCCAACTATGGCTACACCTTC.

The chain recombines TRBV9 with TRBJ2-1, with 8 bases aligning to TRBD2. Losses at the gene ends were 4 bases for V and 4 bases for J; bases not matched to a gene: 7. The germline V gene encodes CDR1 SGDLS and CDR2 YYNGEE. The CDR3 has 15 amino acids. The CDR3 DNA follows: TGTGCCAGCAGCCCCTTCACGGGGGGGTACAATGAGCAGTTCTTC. This gives the protein CASSPFTGGYNEQFF.

The V gene is TRBV6-5, the J gene TRBJ2-1, with D possibly being TRBD1 (6 bases). Trimming removed 5 bases from V and 9 bases from J, with 17 bases in between. This CDR3 has 14 residues. Germline V gene sequence: CDR1 MNHEY, CDR2 SVGAGI. This CDR3 is CASSPTGGLGEQFF. In DNA form, the CDR3 reads TGTGCCAGCAGTCCGACAGGAGGTTTGGGTGAGCAGTTCTTC.

The rearrangement links TRBV29-1 to TRBJ2-7; 10 bases align to TRBD1. Trimming cost V 4 bases and J 4 bases; bases outside gene matches: 7. CDR1 and CDR2 from the germline V gene are SQVTM and ANQGSEA. The CDR3 has 14 amino acids. The CDR3: CSVGGQGGLYEQYF. As DNA, the CDR3 is TGCAGCGTTGGCGGACAGGGGGGTTTGTACGAGCAGTACTTC.

J is TRBJ1-2 and V is TRBV12-3 or TRBV12-4; D gene uncertain. V was cut by 5 bases and J by 8 bases, with 3 bases left in between. The CDR3 has 9 residues. In nucleotides, the CDR3 is TGTGCCAGCAGTCCGGGCTACACCTTC. Amino acids: CASSPGYTF.

V usage is TRBV7-6 and J usage is TRBJ2-2; D is ambiguous. V lost 2 bases, J lost 7 bases, and 2 bases lay in between. CDR3 length: 11 amino acids. The germline V gene has CDR1 SGHVS and CDR2 FNYEAQ. In DNA, the CDR3 is TGTGCCAGCAGCTTAATCGGGGAGCTGTTTTTT. Protein product: CASSLIGELFF.

The genes are TRBV11-2 and TRBJ1-6, with D uncertain. The CDR3 has 14 residues. The germline V gene has CDR1 SGHAT and CDR2 FQNNGV. The V end lost 4 bases, the J end lost 0 bases, and 4 bases lay between the germline ends. The DNA of the CDR3 is TGTGCCAGCAGCTACAACTCCTATAATTCACCCCTCCACTTT. Translating it yields CASSYNSYNSPLHF.

The rearrangement joins TRBV2 to TRBJ2-7, with a tentative D call TRBD2 (5 bases). Germline CDR1 reads SNHLY; CDR2 reads FYNNEI. There are 12 residues in the CDR3. V lost 4 bases to trimming and J lost 3 bases, with 7 bases between them. The CDR3 region is CASSGLNYEQYF. CDR3 DNA: TGTGCCAGCAGTGGACTAAACTACGAGCAGTACTTC.

The V gene is TRBV29-1, the J gene TRBJ2-1; D remains ambiguous. The CDR3 has 11 residues. V lost 4 bases and J lost 7, with 8 bases in between. Germline V gene data show CDR1 as SQVTM and CDR2 as ANQGSEA. CDR3 residues: CSVVWGNEQFF. CDR3 bases: TGCAGCGTTGTGTGGGGTAATGAGCAGTTCTTC.

V is TRBV7-2 and J is TRBJ1-5; 9 bases are a match to TRBD1. Per the germline V gene, CDR1 is SGHTA and CDR2 is FQGNSA. The CDR3 totals 16 residues. Losses at the gene ends were 1 base for V and 4 bases for J; bases not matched to a gene: 5. CDR3 DNA sequence: TGTGCCAGCAGCTTAGAAGGGACAGGGATAAATCAGCCCCAGCATTTT. This translates into CASSLEGTGINQPQHF. The full variable domain, rest sourced from reference TRBV7-2 and TRBJ1-5, is GAGVSQSPSNKVTEKGKDVELRCDPISGHTALYWYRQSLGQGLEFLIYFQGNSAPDKSGLPSDRFSAERTGGSVSTLTIQRTQQEDSAVYLCASSLEGTGINQPQHFGDGTRLSIL.

This clone was found once. CDR3 sequence (DNA): TGTGCCACCAGCAAGGACAGGGCATCGTCCTACGAGCAGTACGTC. Translated, it gives CATSKDRASSYEQYV. The J gene is TRBJ2-7, the V gene TRBV15; 8 bases fit TRBD1. The CDR3 is 15 residues long. Germline V gene sequence: CDR1 LNHNV, CDR2 YYDKDF (reference sequence). Losses at the gene ends were 4 bases for V and 1 base for J; bases not matched to a gene: 6.